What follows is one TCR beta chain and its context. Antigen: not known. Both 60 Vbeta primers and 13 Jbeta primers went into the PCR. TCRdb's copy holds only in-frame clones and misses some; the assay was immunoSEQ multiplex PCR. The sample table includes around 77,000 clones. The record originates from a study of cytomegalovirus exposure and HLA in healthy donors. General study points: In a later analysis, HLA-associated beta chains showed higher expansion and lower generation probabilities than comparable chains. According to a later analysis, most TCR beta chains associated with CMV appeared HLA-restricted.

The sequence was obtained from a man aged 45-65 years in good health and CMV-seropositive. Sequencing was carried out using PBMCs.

CDR3 sequence (DNA): TGTGCCAGTAGTACGGGACAGGGACGGGGCGCAGCTTTCTTT. Translation gives CASSTGQGRGAAFF. The chain carries TRBV19 and TRBJ1-1, with 9 bases fitting TRBD1. There are 14 residues in the CDR3. Per germline, CDR1 LNHDA and CDR2 SQIVND (reference sequence). V lost 4 bases and J lost 10; bases outside the gene matches: 10.